One sample yielded the 15 T cell receptor beta chains listed below, sequenced in a study of patients and donors after allogeneic stem cell transplantation. From the RT-PCR reads, TCRdb called clonotypes with MiXCR, one entry per CDR3 protein. This table has over 400,000 distinct CDR3 sequences, under 20% appearing once. The sequenced sample consisted of blood, either unsorted or a sorted T cell fraction (not recorded which). The receptors shown here come from a human donor who was either an allogeneic HSCT recipient or a stem cell or donor lymphocyte infusion donor (not recorded which). It is not recorded whose cells these are; they may come from a transplant donor.

This rearrangement joins TRBV2 to TRBJ2-7, with D tentatively TRBD2 (5 bases). From germline, CDR1 is SNHLY and CDR2 FYNNEI. Deletions cut 1 base from V and 0 bases from J, with 13 bases between. The CDR3 spans 16 residues. This CDR3 reads CASSEEVARISYEQYF. The CDR3 DNA follows: TGTGCCAGCAGTGAAGAGGTAGCGCGGATCTCCTACGAGCAGTACTTC.

The rearrangement links TRBV20-1 to TRBJ2-1; 10 bases align to TRBD2. The V gene end was trimmed by 3 bases and the J gene end by 6 bases; junction bases not matched to a gene: 8. Germline-derived CDR1 and CDR2 are DFQATT and SNEGSKA (reference sequence). The CDR3 is 15 amino acids. CDR3 sequence (DNA): TGCAGTGCTAGCGGTCTAGCGGGAGTGGGCAATGAGCAGTTCTTC. It translates to CSASGLAGVGNEQFF.

CDR3 protein: CASGFSSGNEQFF. CDR3 nucleotide sequence: TGTGCTAGTGGTTTTAGCAGTGGCAATGAGCAGTTCTTC. The V call is TRBV12-5, the J call TRBJ2-1; D is undetermined. Germline assignment: CDR1 LGHNT and CDR2 FRNRAP. The CDR3 runs 13 residues. The V end was cut by 3 bases, the J end by 6 bases, with 9 bases between.

The V call is TRBV20-1, the J call TRBJ2-1; D is ambiguous. Trimming removed 5 bases at V and 6 bases at J, with 11 bases between. The CDR3 is 12 amino acids. Germline V gives CDR1 DFQATT, CDR2 SNEGSKA (reference sequence). This CDR3 reads CSAAGRSNEQFF. The CDR3 DNA reads as TGCAGTGCTGCCGGACGCTCCAATGAGCAGTTCTTC.

The chain employs TRBV5-1 and TRBJ2-5; 8 bases align to TRBD2. Unmatched junction bases numbered 10, after V lost 2 bases and J lost 1 base. The V gene's germline CDR1 is SGHRS and CDR2 YFSETQ. The CDR3 spans 17 residues. CDR3 protein: CASSFSNQRGTQETQYF. CDR3 in DNA: TGCGCCAGCAGCTTCTCAAACCAGCGGGGGACCCAAGAGACCCAGTACTTC. Drawing the rest from reference TRBV5-1 and TRBJ2-5, the complete variable domain is KAGVTQTPRYLIKTRGQQVTLSCSPISGHRSVSWYQQTPGQGLQFLFEYFSETQRNKGNFPGRFSGRQFSNSRSEMNVSTLELGDSALYLCASSFSNQRGTQETQYFGPGTRLLVL.

V is TRBV30 and J is TRBJ2-1; D is uncertain. The CDR3 sequence is 11 residues long. Germline assignment: CDR1 GTSNPN and CDR2 SVGIG (reference sequence). The CDR3 reads CASLTGNEQFF. The CDR3 DNA reads TGTGCTTCTCTAACCGGCAATGAGCAGTTCTTC.

Ten or more counts support this clonotype. The chain is built from TRBV12-3 or TRBV12-4 and TRBJ1-1; D gene unclear. This CDR3 has 12 amino acids. With 5 bases removed from V and 8 bases from J, the gap between germline ends came to 12 bases. CDR3 nucleotide sequence: TGTGCCAGCAGTCAATTGGGCCTAGAAGCTTTCTTT. This sequence encodes CASSQLGLEAFF.

This clonotype was observed a handful of times. The chain has TRBV28 and TRBJ1-1; 11 bases line up with TRBD1. The germline V gene encodes CDR1 MDHEN and CDR2 SYDVKM. Trimming removed 6 bases from V and 4 bases from J; junction bases left unmatched: 4. The CDR3 sequence is 14 residues long. DNA for the CDR3: TGTGCCAGCAGCTCCGGGACAGGGGGCACTGAAGCTTTCTTT. Translation: CASSSGTGGTEAFF.

This clonotype was counted at least ten times. The CDR3 here is CASSGDSYNEQFF. Written as DNA, the CDR3 is TGTGCCAGCAGTGGGGACAGTTACAATGAGCAGTTCTTC. J is TRBJ2-1 and V is TRBV12-3 or TRBV12-4, with TRBD1 matching 7 bases. CDR3 length equals 13 residues. V lost 5 bases and J lost 4; bases outside the gene matches: 2.

The chain employs TRBV4-1 and TRBJ2-7; TRBD2 might be the D (6 bases). This CDR3 has 15 amino acids. Trimming removed 4 bases from V and 0 bases from J, with 13 bases in between. Germline V CDR1 and CDR2: MGHRA, YSYEKL. The CDR3 is CASSRAGTRSYEQYF. For the CDR3, the DNA is TGCGCCAGCAGCCGAGCCGGGACTCGCTCCTACGAGCAGTACTTC.

This sequence joins TRBV7-3 and TRBJ2-7, with unresolved D. Looked up from germline, CDR1 is SGHTA and CDR2 is FQGTGA. The V and J ends lost 10 bases and 6 bases respectively, with 10 bases between them. This CDR3 spans 10 amino acids. Written as DNA, the CDR3 is TGTGCCACCCCTTGGGTCGAGCAGTACTTC. Amino acid sequence: CATPWVEQYF.

The chain has TRBV27 and TRBJ1-1; the D gene is possibly TRBD1 (5 bases). Germline V gives CDR1 MNHEY, CDR2 SMNVEV (reference sequence). V gave up 6 bases and J gave up 0 bases, with 11 bases separating them. There are 14 residues in the CDR3. The CDR3 DNA reads TGTGCCAGCAGCTTCAGGGCCATGAACACTGAAGCTTTCTTT. It codes for CASSFRAMNTEAFF.

V usage is TRBV12-3 or TRBV12-4 and J usage is TRBJ2-7, with a weak D call TRBD2 (5 bases). V was cut by 4 bases and J by 8 bases, with 9 bases left in between. The CDR3 contains 11 residues. The CDR3 nucleotides are TGTGCCAGCAGTTCAGGACTTAAGCAGTACTTC. Translating it yields CASSSGLKQYF.

In this sample, this clonotype turned up many times. J is TRBJ1-4 and V is TRBV12-3 or TRBV12-4; D is unresolved. The length of the CDR3 is 12 residues. V was pared by 5 bases and J by 7 bases, with 8 bases between. This CDR3 reads CASSRSREKLFF. CDR3 DNA: TGTGCCAGCAGTCGGTCTCGTGAAAAACTGTTTTTT.

This clonotype appeared a few times. This chain joins TRBV5-6 and TRBJ1-1, with unresolved D. This CDR3 contains 11 residues. The ends were cut back, 0 bases at V and 14 bases at J, with 11 bases in the middle. CDR1 and CDR2 from the germline V gene are SGHDT and YYEEEE. CDR3 in DNA: TGTGCCAGCAGCTTGGGGGCCGGGCAGTTCTTT. It specifies CASSLGAGQFF.